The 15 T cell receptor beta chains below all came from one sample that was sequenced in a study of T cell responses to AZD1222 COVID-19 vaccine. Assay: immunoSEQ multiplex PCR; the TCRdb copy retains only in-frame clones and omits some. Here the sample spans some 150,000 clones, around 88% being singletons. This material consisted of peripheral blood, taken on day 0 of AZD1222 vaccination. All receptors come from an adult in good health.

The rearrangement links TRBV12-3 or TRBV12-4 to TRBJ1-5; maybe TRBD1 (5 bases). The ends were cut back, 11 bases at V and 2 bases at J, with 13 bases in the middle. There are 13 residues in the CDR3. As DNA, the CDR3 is TGTGCCTCCCGAGGGGACGGCAATCAGCCCCAGCATTTT. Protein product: CASRGDGNQPQHF.

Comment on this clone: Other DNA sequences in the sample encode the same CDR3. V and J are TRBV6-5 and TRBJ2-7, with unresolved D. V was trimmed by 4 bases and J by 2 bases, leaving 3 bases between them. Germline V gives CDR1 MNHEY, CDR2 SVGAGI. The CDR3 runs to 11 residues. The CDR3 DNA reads TGTGCCAGCAGTTCGGCCTACGAGCAGTACTTC. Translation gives CASSSAYEQYF.

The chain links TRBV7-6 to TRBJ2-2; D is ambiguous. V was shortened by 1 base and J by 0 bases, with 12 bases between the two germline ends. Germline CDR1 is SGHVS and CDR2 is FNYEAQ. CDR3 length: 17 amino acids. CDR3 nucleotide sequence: TGTGCCAGCAGCTTAGTCAGCACAGCTCCGAACACCGGGGAGCTGTTTTTT. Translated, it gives CASSLVSTAPNTGELFF. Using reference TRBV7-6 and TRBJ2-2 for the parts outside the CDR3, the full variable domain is GAGVSQSPRYKVTKRGQDVALRCDPISGHVSLYWYRQALGQGPEFLTYFNYEAQQDKSGLPNDRFSAERPEGSISTLTIQRTEQRDSAMYRCASSLVSTAPNTGELFFGEGSRLTVL.

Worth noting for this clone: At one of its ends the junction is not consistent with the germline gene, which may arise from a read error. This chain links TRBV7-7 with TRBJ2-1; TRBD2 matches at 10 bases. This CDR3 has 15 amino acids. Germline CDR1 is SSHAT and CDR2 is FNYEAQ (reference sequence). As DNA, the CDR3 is TGTGCTAGCAGCTTAAAAGCGGGAGGGCCCAATGAGCAGTTCTTC. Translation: CASSLKAGGPNEQFF. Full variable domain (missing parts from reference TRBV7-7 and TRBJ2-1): GAGVSQSPRYKVTKRGQDVTLRCDPISSHATLYWYQQALGQGPEFLTYFNYEAQPDKSGLPSDRFSAERPEGSISTLTIQRTEQRDSAMYRCASSLKAGGPNEQFFGPGTRLTVL.

As DNA, the CDR3 is TGTGCCAGCAGCCTAAACACTCAGCACAGGGGGCGGTTGGAGACCCAGTACTTC. Amino acids: CASSLNTQHRGRLETQYF. J is TRBJ2-5 and V is TRBV4-2; 9 bases are a match to TRBD1. The CDR3 spans 18 residues. Germline trimming cut 4 bases from V and 5 bases from J; bases unmatched to any gene: 17. Germline-derived CDR1 and CDR2 are LGHNA and YNFKEQ.

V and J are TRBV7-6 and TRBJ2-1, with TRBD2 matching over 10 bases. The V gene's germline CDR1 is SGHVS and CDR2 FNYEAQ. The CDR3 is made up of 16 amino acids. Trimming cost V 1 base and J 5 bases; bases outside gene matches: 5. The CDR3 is CASSLVPAGGNNEQFF. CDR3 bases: TGTGCCAGCAGCTTAGTCCCAGCGGGAGGGAACAATGAGCAGTTCTTC.

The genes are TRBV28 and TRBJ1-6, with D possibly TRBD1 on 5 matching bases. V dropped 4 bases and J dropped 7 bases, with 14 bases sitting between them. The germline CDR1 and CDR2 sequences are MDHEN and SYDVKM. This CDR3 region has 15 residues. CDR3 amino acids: CASSSYRRQNSPLHF. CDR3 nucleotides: TGTGCCAGCAGTTCTTACAGGAGACAAAATTCACCCCTCCACTTT.

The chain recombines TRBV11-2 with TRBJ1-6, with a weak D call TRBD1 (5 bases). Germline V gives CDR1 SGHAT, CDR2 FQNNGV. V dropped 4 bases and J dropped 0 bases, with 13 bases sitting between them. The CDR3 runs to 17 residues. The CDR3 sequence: CASSSLRGSSYNSPLHF. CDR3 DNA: TGTGCCAGCAGCTCTCTCCGGGGGAGCTCCTATAATTCACCCCTCCACTTT.

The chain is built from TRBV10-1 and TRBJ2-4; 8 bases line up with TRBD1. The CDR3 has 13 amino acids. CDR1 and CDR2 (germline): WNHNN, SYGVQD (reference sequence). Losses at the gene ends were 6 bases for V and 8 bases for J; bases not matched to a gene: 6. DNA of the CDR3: TGCGCCAGCAGCGAACAGGGGGGATACATTCAGTACTTC. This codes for CASSEQGGYIQYF.

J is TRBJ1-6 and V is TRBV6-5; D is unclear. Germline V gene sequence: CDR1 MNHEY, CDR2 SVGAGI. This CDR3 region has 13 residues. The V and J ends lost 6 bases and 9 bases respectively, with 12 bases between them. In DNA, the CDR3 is TGTGCCAGCAGGTGGGCGGGGATTTCACCCCTCCACTTT. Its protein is CASRWAGISPLHF.

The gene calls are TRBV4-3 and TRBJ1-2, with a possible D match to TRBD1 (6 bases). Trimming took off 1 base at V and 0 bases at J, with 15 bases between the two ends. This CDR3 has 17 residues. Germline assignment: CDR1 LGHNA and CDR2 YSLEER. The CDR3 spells CASSQVDFRGANYGYTF. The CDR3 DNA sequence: TGCGCCAGCAGCCAAGTGGACTTTAGGGGGGCTAACTATGGCTACACCTTC.

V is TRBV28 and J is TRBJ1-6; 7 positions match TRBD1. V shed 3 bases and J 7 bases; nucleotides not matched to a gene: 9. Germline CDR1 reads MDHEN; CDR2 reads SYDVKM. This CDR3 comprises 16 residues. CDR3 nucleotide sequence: TGTGCCAGCAGTTTTGATCGGGACAGTTCCAATTCACCCCTCCACTTT. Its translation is CASSFDRDSSNSPLHF.

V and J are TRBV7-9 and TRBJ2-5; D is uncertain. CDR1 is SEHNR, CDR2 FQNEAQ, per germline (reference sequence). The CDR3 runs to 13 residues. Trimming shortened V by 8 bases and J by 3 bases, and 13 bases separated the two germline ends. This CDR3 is CASAGRLKETQYF. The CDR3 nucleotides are TGTGCCAGCGCCGGACGGTTGAAAGAGACCCAGTACTTC. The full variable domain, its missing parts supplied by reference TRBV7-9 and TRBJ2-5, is DTGVSQNPRHKITKRGQNVTFRCDPISEHNRLYWYRQTLGQGPEFLTYFQNEAQLEKSRLLSDRFSAERPKGSFSTLEIQRTEQGDSAMYLCASAGRLKETQYFGPGTRLLVL.

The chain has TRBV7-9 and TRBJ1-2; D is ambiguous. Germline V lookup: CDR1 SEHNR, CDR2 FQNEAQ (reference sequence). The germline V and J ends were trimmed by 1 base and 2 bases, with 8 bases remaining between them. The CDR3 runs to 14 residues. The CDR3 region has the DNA TGTGCCAGCAGCTTAGTCGCATCCAACTATGGCTACACCTTC. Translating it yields CASSLVASNYGYTF.

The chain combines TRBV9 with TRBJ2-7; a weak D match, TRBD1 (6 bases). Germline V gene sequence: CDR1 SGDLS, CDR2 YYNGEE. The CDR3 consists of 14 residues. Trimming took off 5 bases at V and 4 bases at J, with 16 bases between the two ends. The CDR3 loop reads CASSPGGRPYEQYF. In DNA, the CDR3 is TGTGCCAGCAGTCCTGGGGGCAGACCTTACGAGCAGTACTTC.